The 30 T cell receptor beta chains below were found in one sample sequenced in a study of shared clonotypes between healthy human individuals. The protocol was immunoSEQ multiplex PCR, while the TCRdb copy is restricted to in-frame clones and leaves out a portion. In the table there are about 2.3 million clones, roughly 93% of which are singletons. Source material: naive CD4+ T cells from PBMCs. Documented subset: CD45RA+ positively selected. Receptors were obtained from a young man in good health. Some clones in this sample may be carry-over from other donors' samples.

The rearrangement joins TRBV5-1 to TRBJ1-1; 7 bases fit TRBD1. The CDR3 spans 13 residues. With 5 bases clipped from V and 13 bases from J, the junction kept 14 bases outside the gene matches. Germline CDR1 and CDR2: SGHRS and YFSETQ. The CDR3 reads CASRTGTEPRGFF. CDR3 bases: TGCGCCAGCAGAACCGGGACAGAGCCAAGAGGTTTCTTT.

This clone was recorded once. The J gene is TRBJ2-7, the V gene TRBV7-9; D possibly corresponds to TRBD2 (5 bases). Trimming pared 5 bases from V and 3 bases from J, leaving 11 bases between. The CDR3 consists of 13 residues. Germline-derived CDR1 and CDR2 are SEHNR and FQNEAQ (reference sequence). CDR3 nucleotides: TGTGCCAGCAGCCCCCTGAGCGGCTACGAGCAGTACTTC. Its protein product is CASSPLSGYEQYF.

The chain couples TRBV4-3 to TRBJ2-2; 12 bases fit TRBD2. The germline V gene has CDR1 LGHNA and CDR2 YSLEER. With V trimmed by 3 bases and J by 6 bases, 8 bases remained unmatched. The CDR3 has 17 residues. CDR3 nucleotides: TGCGCCAGCAGCCAGCTTAAACTAGCGGGAGGCTCCGGGGAGCTGTTTTTT. It specifies CASSQLKLAGGSGELFF.

The genes are TRBV28 and TRBJ2-7, with TRBD2 as a possible D gene (6 bases). V lost 6 bases and J lost 4, with 19 bases in between. The germline gives CDR1 MDHEN, CDR2 SYDVKM. The CDR3 spans 15 residues. The CDR3 sequence is CASSLTGGPPYEQYF. CDR3 nucleotide sequence: TGTGCCAGCAGCCTGACCGGGGGACCTCCATACGAGCAGTACTTC.

The V gene is TRBV10-3, the J gene TRBJ1-1; D is undetermined. This CDR3 spans 13 amino acids. V lost 2 bases, J lost 1 base, and 5 bases lay in between. The germline CDR1 and CDR2 sequences are ENHRY and SYGVKD. CDR3 nucleotides: TGTGCCATCAGTGAGCGGGAGAACACTGAAGCTTTCTTT. Protein product: CAISERENTEAFF.

A remark on this clone: Other DNA sequences in the sample encode the same CDR3. DNA for the CDR3: TGCGCCAGCAGCTCGGGACAGGGGAACACCGGGGAGCTGTTTTTT. Its translation is CASSSGQGNTGELFF. The V and J genes are TRBV5-1 and TRBJ2-2, with 9 positions matching TRBD1. Germline lookup yields CDR1 SGHRS and CDR2 YFSETQ. Trimming took 3 bases from V and 1 from J; bases not matched to a gene: 1. The CDR3 totals 15 residues.

V gene TRBV2 combines with J gene TRBJ1-2, with 7 bases identical to TRBD1. Per germline, CDR1 SNHLY and CDR2 FYNNEI. This CDR3 contains 15 residues. Trimming took 6 bases from V and 2 from J; bases not matched to a gene: 9. The CDR3 reads CASRDDRAPNYGYTF. The CDR3 DNA is TGTGCCAGCAGGGATGACAGGGCCCCAAACTATGGCTACACCTTC.

The chain is built from TRBV6-4 and TRBJ1-2, with TRBD1 as a possible D gene (5 bases). The CDR3 runs to 17 residues. Trimming pared 0 bases from V and 7 bases from J, leaving 21 bases between. The V gene's germline CDR1 is MRHNA and CDR2 SNTAGT. The CDR3 is CASSDSAQGGLRSGYTF. The CDR3 DNA is TGTGCCAGCAGTGACTCGGCCCAGGGAGGCTTGAGAAGTGGCTACACCTTC.

This chain connects TRBV11-2 to TRBJ2-1; D not resolved. This CDR3 has 12 amino acids. V lost 4 bases and J lost 5, with 6 bases in between. From germline, CDR1 is SGHAT and CDR2 FQNNGV. This chain's CDR3 is CASSSWDNEQFF. The CDR3 DNA reads as TGTGCCAGCAGCTCGTGGGACAATGAGCAGTTCTTC. The full variable domain, rest sourced from reference TRBV11-2 and TRBJ2-1, is EAGVAQSPRYKIIEKRQSVAFWCNPISGHATLYWYQQILGQGPKLLIQFQNNGVVDDSQLPKDRFSAERLKGVDSTLKIQPAKLEDSAVYLCASSSWDNEQFFGPGTRLTVL.

The V and J genes are TRBV29-1 and TRBJ1-2; D unclear. V lost 7 bases, J lost 4 bases, and 16 bases lay in between. The germline V gene has CDR1 SQVTM and CDR2 ANQGSEA. The CDR3 is made up of 13 amino acids. This chain's CDR3 is CSATAGVSYGYTF. CDR3 sequence (DNA): TGCAGCGCCACGGCTGGGGTTTCCTATGGCTACACCTTC.

This clone was counted a few times. The chain has TRBV7-9 and TRBJ1-2, with D maybe TRBD1 (6 bases). The V gene's germline CDR1 is SEHNR and CDR2 FQNEAQ (reference sequence). V was cut by 0 bases and J by 7 bases, with 12 bases left in between. The CDR3 spans 14 residues. The chain's CDR3 is CASSLARGAAGYTF. The CDR3 DNA reads as TGTGCCAGCAGCTTAGCGAGGGGGGCGGCTGGCTACACCTTC.

This clone has only one observation. The rearrangement uses TRBV27 and TRBJ2-1, with 8 bases fitting TRBD2. V gave up 8 bases and J gave up 2 bases; unmatched junction bases: 8. Germline V gene sequence: CDR1 MNHEY, CDR2 SMNVEV (reference sequence). The CDR3 is 15 amino acids. CDR3 sequence: CASGQLAAAYNEQFF. The DNA of the CDR3 is TGTGCCAGCGGCCAACTAGCGGCGGCCTACAATGAGCAGTTCTTC.

The gene calls are TRBV7-2 and TRBJ2-3; 9 positions match TRBD2. The CDR3 spans 14 residues. CDR1 and CDR2 (germline): SGHTA, FQGNSA. The V gene end was trimmed by 4 bases and the J gene end by 8 bases; junction bases not matched to a gene: 7. CDR3 residues: CASSSGLATTTQYF. The CDR3 nucleotides are TGTGCCAGCAGCTCTGGACTAGCGACAACTACGCAGTATTTT.

J is TRBJ1-2 and V is TRBV7-2, with 8 bases lining up with TRBD1. In germline, CDR1 is SGHTA, CDR2 FQGNSA. The CDR3 has 14 amino acids. V lost 1 base, J lost 12 bases, and 10 bases stayed unmatched. The CDR3: CASSLERRAGGHTF. CDR3 DNA: TGTGCCAGCAGCTTAGAACGGAGGGCAGGGGGCCACACCTTC. Using reference TRBV7-2 and TRBJ1-2 for the parts outside the CDR3, the full variable domain is GAGVSQSPSNKVTEKGKDVELRCDPISGHTALYWYRQSLGQGLEFLIYFQGNSAPDKSGLPSDRFSAERTGGSVSTLTIQRTQQEDSAVYLCASSLERRAGGHTFGSGTRLTVV.

This sequence joins TRBV5-8 and TRBJ2-3; perhaps TRBD2 as D (6 bases). Germline-derived CDR1 and CDR2 are SGHTS and YDEGEE. The CDR3 loop spans 16 amino acids. The V end was cut by 4 bases, the J end by 1 base, with 16 bases between. The CDR3 coding sequence is TGTGCCAGCAGCCTCCCGGGGGACGGAGGCACAGATACGCAGTATTTT. Its translation: CASSLPGDGGTDTQYF.

CDR3 amino acids: CASSPGTGYEQYF. CDR3 DNA: TGTGCCAGCAGTCCTGGGACAGGGTATGAGCAGTACTTC. J is TRBJ2-7 and V is TRBV6-5; 9 nucleotides match TRBD1. Trimming at V came to 5 bases and at J to 7 bases, leaving 6 bases not matched to a gene. The CDR3 contains 13 residues. Germline assignment: CDR1 MNHEY and CDR2 SVGAGI.

V gene TRBV30 combines with J gene TRBJ2-3, with 14 positions matching TRBD2. Germline loops: CDR1 GTSNPN, CDR2 SVGIG (reference sequence). With V trimmed by 5 bases and J by 4 bases, 8 bases remained unmatched. The CDR3 runs 16 residues. CDR3 bases: TGTGCCTGGTACCGACGGACTAGCGGGAGGCCAGATACGCAGTATTTT. Translation: CAWYRRTSGRPDTQYF.

The CDR3 DNA reads as TGTGCCAGCTCACCGACGCCACTCGGCAGCAACTATGGCTACACCTTC. This translates into CASSPTPLGSNYGYTF. The genes are TRBV18 and TRBJ1-2; D is undetermined. V dropped 3 bases and J dropped 2 bases, with 16 bases sitting between them. This CDR3 has 16 amino acids. Germline-derived CDR1 and CDR2 are KGHSH and LQKENI. The entire variable domain, with the rest obtained from reference TRBV18 and TRBJ1-2, is as follows: NAGVMQNPRHLVRRRGQEARLRCSPMKGHSHVYWYRQLPEEGLKFMVYLQKENIIDESGMPKERFSAEFPKEGPSILRIQQVVRGDSAAYFCASSPTPLGSNYGYTFGSGTRLTVV.

The J gene is TRBJ2-7, the V gene TRBV5-1, with D tentatively TRBD2 (5 bases). The CDR3 sequence is 16 residues long. Germline V gene lookup returns CDR1 SGHRS and CDR2 YFSETQ. V shed 4 bases and J shed 2 bases, with 19 bases lying between them. CDR3 amino acids: CASSLPETKGTYEQYF. As DNA, the CDR3 is TGCGCCAGCAGCCTCCCTGAGACTAAGGGCACCTACGAGCAGTACTTC.

CDR3 bases: TGTGCCAGCAGTGGGACTAGCGGGGGCCTTGGGCAGTACTTC. Translated: CASSGTSGGLGQYF. V gene TRBV6-1 combines with J gene TRBJ2-7; 13 nucleotides match TRBD2. This CDR3 contains 14 residues. Unmatched junction bases numbered 6, after V lost 4 bases and J lost 9 bases. Germline CDR1 reads MNHNS; CDR2 reads SASEGT.

The chain joins TRBV7-2 to TRBJ1-1; D remains unclear. V lost 4 bases and J 0 bases, leaving 21 bases between the germline ends. CDR3 length: 18 amino acids. CDR1 SGHTA and CDR2 FQGNSA come from the germline V gene. The CDR3 loop reads CASSSTPPWTGMNTEAFF. The CDR3 DNA reads TGTGCCAGCAGCTCGACCCCACCTTGGACGGGGATGAACACTGAAGCTTTCTTT.

This chain joins TRBV18 and TRBJ2-1; D perhaps matches TRBD2 (6 bases). The germline V gene has CDR1 KGHSH and CDR2 LQKENI. The CDR3 runs to 18 residues. V lost 3 bases to trimming and J lost 4 bases, with 22 bases between them. Here the CDR3 reads CASSPYPWRAHPYNEQFF. The CDR3 bases are TGTGCCAGCTCACCCTACCCGTGGAGGGCACATCCTTACAATGAGCAGTTCTTC.

V and J are TRBV5-8 and TRBJ2-7; 11 bases are shared with TRBD1. The CDR3 runs 13 residues. V was pared by 9 bases and J by 3 bases, with 5 bases of the junction left unmatched. Germline loops: CDR1 SGHTS, CDR2 YDEGEE. The CDR3: CATLGQGGYEQYF. For the CDR3, the DNA is TGTGCCACCCTGGGACAGGGGGGCTACGAGCAGTACTTC.

This chain connects TRBV18 to TRBJ1-1; 8 bases align to TRBD1. The germline V gene encodes CDR1 KGHSH and CDR2 LQKENI. Trimming cost V 0 bases and J 5 bases; bases outside gene matches: 8. The CDR3 sequence is 16 residues long. CDR3 in amino acids: CASSPPGQVPRTEAFF. The DNA for the CDR3 is TGTGCCAGCTCACCACCGGGACAGGTTCCGAGGACTGAAGCTTTCTTT.

The chain's CDR3 is CASSLVPRQNTEAFF. The CDR3 DNA follows: TGTGCCAGCAGCTTAGTTCCAAGACAGAACACTGAAGCTTTCTTT. This rearrangement joins TRBV7-2 to TRBJ1-1; D unresolved. There are 15 residues in the CDR3. Germline V gene data show CDR1 as SGHTA and CDR2 as FQGNSA. Trimming pared 1 base from V and 1 base from J, leaving 10 bases between.

The CDR3 DNA reads as TGCAGCGTTGGTAGCGGGAGTCGCGAGCAGTACTTC. Translating gives CSVGSGSREQYF. The chain joins TRBV29-1 to TRBJ2-7; 9 bases line up with TRBD2. The germline gives CDR1 SQVTM, CDR2 ANQGSEA. This CDR3 spans 12 amino acids. V shed 4 bases, J shed 6 bases, and the junction held 4 bases outside the gene matches.

This sequence joins TRBV27 and TRBJ1-2; TRBD1 aligns across 7 bases. This CDR3 is built from 15 residues. Per the germline V gene, CDR1 is MNHEY and CDR2 is SMNVEV (reference sequence). With 4 bases clipped from V and 2 bases from J, the junction kept 7 bases outside the gene matches. The CDR3 here is CASSWTGQINYGYTF. The CDR3 region has the DNA TGTGCCAGCAGTTGGACAGGACAGATCAACTATGGCTACACCTTC.

This clone was observed once. The chain couples TRBV6-5 to TRBJ2-7; 9 bases align to TRBD2. Trimming at V came to 7 bases and at J to 2 bases, leaving 9 bases not matched to a gene. This CDR3 has 15 amino acids. Germline V CDR1 and CDR2: MNHEY, SVGAGI. CDR3 residues: CASKPASGMAYEQYF. The CDR3 DNA follows: TGTGCCAGCAAACCAGCTAGCGGGATGGCCTACGAGCAGTACTTC.

This sequence joins TRBV28 and TRBJ1-5; 7 positions agree with TRBD1. Germline V gene lookup returns CDR1 MDHEN and CDR2 SYDVKM. The CDR3 sequence is 15 residues long. J gave up 1 base and V 4 bases, and 4 bases lay outside the gene matches. CDR3 region: CASSSTGASNQPQHF. The DNA for the CDR3 is TGTGCCAGCAGTTCAACAGGGGCAAGCAATCAGCCCCAGCATTTT.

This rearrangement joins TRBV6-6 to TRBJ1-1, with D possibly matching TRBD1 (5 bases). CDR3 size: 15 residues. Germline-derived CDR1 and CDR2 are MNHNY and SVGAGI (reference sequence). V lost 2 bases and J 2 bases, leaving 12 bases between the germline ends. The CDR3 sequence: CASSYRGLPNTEAFF. CDR3 DNA: TGTGCCAGCAGTTACAGGGGTTTACCAAACACTGAAGCTTTCTTT.